What follows are 7 T cell receptor beta chains derived from one specimen sequenced in a study of T-cell reconstitution after alpha-beta-depleted transplantation in children. Unique molecular identifiers were incorporated into the prepared TCRbeta library. MiXCR was run by TCRdb on the PCR reads, yielding one entry per CDR3 protein. The sample gives about 420,000 distinct CDR3 sequences, around 16% of which show up once; just under 30% is in the top ten. The sample here was PBMCs, mostly from graft donor cells, taken 360 days after TCRalphabeta/CD19-depleted stem cell transplant. The receptors were sampled from a boy under three years old who had a stem cell transplant for Wiskott-Aldrich syndrome, so the T cells may come from the graft donor.

The rearrangement uses TRBV3-1 and TRBJ2-7, with no clear D. Looked up from germline, CDR1 is LGHDT and CDR2 is YNNKEL (reference sequence). Deletions cut 4 bases from V and 6 bases from J, with 10 bases between. The CDR3 runs to 12 residues. This CDR3 is CASSPSRAEQYF. The CDR3 bases are TGTGCCAGCAGCCCTTCCAGAGCCGAGCAGTACTTC.

This clonotype was seen a few times. This chain's CDR3 is CSVEKSRGLGAYNEQFF. For the CDR3, the DNA is TGCAGCGTTGAAAAATCGAGGGGCCTAGGGGCCTACAATGAGCAGTTCTTC. The chain uses TRBV29-1 and TRBJ2-1, with D perhaps being TRBD1 or TRBD2 (5 bases each). The germline V and J ends were trimmed by 2 bases and 2 bases, with 19 bases remaining between them. Germline lookup yields CDR1 SQVTM and CDR2 ANQGSEA. The CDR3 has 17 residues.

The genes are TRBV12-3 or TRBV12-4 and TRBJ2-2, with 8 bases identical to TRBD1. This CDR3 is 15 amino acids long. V gave up 5 bases and J gave up 4 bases; unmatched junction bases: 6. CDR3 residues: CASSPTGTGTGELFF. DNA of the CDR3: TGTGCCAGCAGTCCAACCGGGACAGGCACCGGGGAGCTGTTTTTT.

This clonotype has just a few counts. The gene calls are TRBV5-6 and TRBJ2-3; 9 positions agree with TRBD1. This CDR3 comprises 18 residues. The ends lost 4 bases at V and 2 bases at J; junction bases unmatched: 14. Looked up from germline, CDR1 is SGHDT and CDR2 is YYEEEE. CDR3 in DNA: TGTGCCAGCAGCCTTCGGACAGGGGTAATCATTTACACAGATACGCAGTATTTT. Amino acid sequence: CASSLRTGVIIYTDTQYF. Full variable domain (missing parts from reference TRBV5-6 and TRBJ2-3): DAGVTQSPTHLIKTRGQQVTLRCSPKSGHDTVSWYQQALGQGPQFIFQYYEEEERQRGNFPDRFSGHQFPNYSSELNVNALLLGDSALYLCASSLRTGVIIYTDTQYFGPGTRLTVL.

The chain has TRBV5-1 and TRBJ2-2; no firm D call. The V end lost 3 bases, the J end lost 1 base, and 4 bases lay between the germline ends. CDR1 and CDR2 from the germline V gene are SGHRS and YFSETQ. CDR3 size: 13 residues. This CDR3 reads CASSSKNTGELFF. CDR3 nucleotide sequence: TGCGCCAGCAGCTCCAAGAACACCGGGGAGCTGTTTTTT.

This clonotype was seen repeatedly, ten times or more. This rearrangement joins TRBV12-3 or TRBV12-4 to TRBJ2-7; the match to TRBD1 covers 7 bases. J lost 4 bases, V lost 3 bases, and 6 bases had no gene match. This CDR3 is built from 14 residues. For the CDR3, the DNA is TGTGCCAGCAGTTTGAGGACAGGATCGTACGAGCAGTACTTC. Amino acid sequence: CASSLRTGSYEQYF.

This clonotype has only a few counts. The genes are TRBV12-3 or TRBV12-4 and TRBJ1-1; the D is unclear. The CDR3 extends over 13 amino acids. With 5 bases removed from V and 0 bases from J, the gap between germline ends came to 7 bases. CDR3 sequence: CASSTALNTEAFF. In DNA form, the CDR3 reads TGTGCCAGCAGTACCGCATTGAACACTGAAGCTTTCTTT.